One and the same sample provided the 15 T cell receptor beta chains below, sequenced in a study of shared clonotypes between healthy human individuals. The assay was immunoSEQ multiplex PCR, and TCRdb's table has in-frame clones only and misses some. The data show millions of clones, 85% to 95% seen once. Terminally differentiated effector memory CD45RA+ cells were left out of the naive CD8 fraction, which was CD45RO-negative and positively selected for CCR7. Sequencing was carried out using naive CD8+ T cells from PBMCs. These receptors came from a man younger than 35 in good health. Some clones in this sample may be carry-over from other donors' samples.

The chain is built from TRBV6-6 and TRBJ2-5; D is unclear. The CDR3 extends over 14 amino acids. Trimming cost V 4 bases and J 0 bases, with 9 bases left between them. The germline V gene encodes CDR1 MNHNY and CDR2 SVGAGI (reference sequence). The CDR3 DNA reads TGTGCCAGCAGTTTAAGTCTGTACCAAGAGACCCAGTACTTC. This sequence encodes CASSLSLYQETQYF.

The chain combines TRBV7-3 with TRBJ2-1, with D tentatively TRBD2 (6 bases). This CDR3 spans 15 amino acids. V dropped 1 base and J dropped 6 bases, with 13 bases sitting between them. In germline, CDR1 is SGHTA, CDR2 FQGTGA. The CDR3 reads CASSLIGGIANEQFF. CDR3 DNA sequence: TGTGCCAGCAGCTTAATCGGCGGGATAGCCAATGAGCAGTTCTTC. The variable domain in full, with the rest retrieved from reference TRBV7-3 and TRBJ2-1, is GAGVSQTPSNKVTEKGKYVELRCDPISGHTALYWYRQSLGQGPEFLIYFQGTGAADDSGLPNDRFFAVRPEGSVSTLKIQRTERGDSAVYLCASSLIGGIANEQFFGPGTRLTVL.

This clone was detected once. This same CDR3 is encoded by further DNA sequences in the sample. The V gene is TRBV9, the J gene TRBJ1-1; 10 positions match TRBD1. The CDR3 is 15 amino acids. V lost 3 bases to trimming and J lost 0 bases; unmatched junction nucleotides: 2. Germline V gives CDR1 SGDLS, CDR2 YYNGEE. For the CDR3, the DNA is TGTGCCAGCAGCGCGGGACAGGGGATGAACACTGAAGCTTTCTTT. It yields the protein CASSAGQGMNTEAFF.

The V gene is TRBV21-1, the J gene TRBJ2-5. TRBV21-1 is a known pseudogene. The CDR3 loop spans 21 amino acids. The CDR3 bases are TGTGCCAGCAGCAAAAGAGGGGCCCCTGCCCCATGTGGGGGTCTTTCGGAGACCCAGTACTTC. Its protein product is CASSKRGAPAPCGGLSETQYF.

This sequence joins TRBV28 and TRBJ2-2; TRBD2 might be the D (6 bases). Trimming stripped 6 bases from V and 4 bases from J, with 21 bases between. The germline CDR1 and CDR2 sequences are MDHEN and SYDVKM. The CDR3 consists of 17 residues. The CDR3 sequence is CASSARDSRWGTGELFF. The CDR3 DNA reads TGTGCCAGCAGCGCGCGGGACTCCCGGTGGGGCACCGGGGAGCTGTTTTTT.

The chain carries TRBV6-4 and TRBJ2-3; perhaps TRBD2 as D (6 bases). V lost 0 bases and J 9 bases, leaving 13 bases between the germline ends. Germline V lookup: CDR1 MRHNA, CDR2 SNTAGT. This CDR3 is 14 amino acids long. The CDR3 sequence is CASSDSIGGVTQYF. The CDR3 nucleotides are TGTGCCAGCAGTGACTCGATTGGCGGGGTGACGCAGTATTTT.

The chain combines TRBV28 with TRBJ1-1; no clear D. There are 12 residues in the CDR3. Germline CDR1 MDHEN, CDR2 SYDVKM. With 2 bases removed from V and 6 bases from J, the gap between germline ends came to 7 bases. CDR3 residues: CASSLPGPEAFF. The CDR3 region has the DNA TGTGCCAGCAGTTTACCGGGTCCTGAAGCTTTCTTT.

The chain is built from TRBV28 and TRBJ1-5; 12 bases map to TRBD1. The CDR3 sequence is 19 residues long. Germline-derived CDR1 and CDR2 are MDHEN and SYDVKM. The junction had 14 bases not matched to a gene; V was cut back by 4 bases and J by 4 bases. CDR3 nucleotide sequence: TGTGCCAGCAGTTCGCTTCCGGGACAGGGGGCAATAATAAATCAGCCCCAGCATTTT. Amino acids: CASSSLPGQGAIINQPQHF.

This chain connects TRBV29-1 to TRBJ1-2; tentatively, D is TRBD1 (5 bases). The CDR3 has 14 amino acids. Germline CDR1 reads SQVTM; CDR2 reads ANQGSEA. V lost 0 bases and J 1 base, leaving 9 bases between the germline ends. CDR3 region: CSVEEGPFNYGYTF. The CDR3 nucleotides are TGCAGCGTTGAAGAGGGACCCTTTAACTATGGCTACACCTTC. Using reference TRBV29-1 and TRBJ1-2 for the parts outside the CDR3, the full variable domain is SAVISQKPSRDICQRGTSLTIQCQVDSQVTMMFWYRQQPGQSLTLIATANQGSEATYESGFVIDKFPISRPNLTFSTLTVSNMSPEDSSIYLCSVEEGPFNYGYTFGSGTRLTVV.

This clone was found once. This rearrangement joins TRBV25-1 to TRBJ2-6; tentative D call: TRBD1 (5 bases). The ends were cut back, 3 bases at V and 0 bases at J, with 12 bases in the middle. CDR1 is MGHDK and CDR2 is SYGVNS in the germline V gene. This CDR3 spans 17 amino acids. In DNA, the CDR3 is TGTGCCAGCAGTGAGCCTAAAGACAGCTCTGGGGCCAACGTCCTGACTTTC. It codes for CASSEPKDSSGANVLTF.

This chain uses TRBV5-1 with TRBJ2-5, with TRBD1 as a possible D gene (6 bases). The CDR3 sequence is 15 residues long. The V end lost 3 bases, the J end lost 5 bases, and 17 bases lay between the germline ends. Germline V gives CDR1 SGHRS, CDR2 YFSETQ. CDR3 sequence: CASSSDRSKWETQYF. The CDR3, as DNA: TGCGCCAGCAGCTCCGACAGGTCCAAGTGGGAGACCCAGTACTTC.

Only one count was recorded for this clone. This chain connects TRBV28 to TRBJ2-3; 7 bases fit TRBD2. The germline V gene encodes CDR1 MDHEN and CDR2 SYDVKM. V gave up 4 bases and J gave up 4 bases; unmatched junction bases: 11. The CDR3 covers 16 residues. CDR3 nucleotide sequence: TGTGCCAGCAGTTATAGGAGGGAGGGCCCCGCAGATACGCAGTATTTT. Protein sequence: CASSYRREGPADTQYF.

This chain uses TRBV28 with TRBJ2-1; 10 nucleotides match TRBD1. The germline gives CDR1 MDHEN, CDR2 SYDVKM. This CDR3 contains 18 residues. CDR3 in DNA: TGTACCTCAGCCGGGACAGGGGCTGAGCGGAGCTCCTACAATGAGCAGTTCTTC. Translating it yields CTSAGTGAERSSYNEQFF. The full variable domain, in which reference TRBV28 and TRBJ2-1 provide the parts outside the CDR3, is DVKVTQSSRYLVKRTGEKVFLECVQDMDHENMFWYRQDPGLGLRLIYFSYDVKMKEKGDIPEGYSVSREKKERFSLILESASTNQTSMYLCTSAGTGAERSSYNEQFFGPGTRLTVL.

The J gene is TRBJ2-5, the V gene TRBV4-3; 10 bases match TRBD1. Germline CDR1 reads LGHNA; CDR2 reads YSLEER. This CDR3 region has 19 residues. The trim removed 3 bases at V and 4 bases at J, leaving 17 bases unmatched. This CDR3 is CASSQALETGTGDRETQYF. CDR3 nucleotides: TGCGCCAGCAGCCAGGCCCTCGAAACCGGGACAGGGGATCGAGAGACCCAGTACTTC.

The chain is built from TRBV4-1 and TRBJ2-7, with TRBD2 matching 8 bases. The CDR3 is 15 residues long. J lost 4 bases, V lost 4 bases, and 9 bases had no gene match. Per germline, CDR1 MGHRA and CDR2 YSYEKL. The CDR3 DNA follows: TGCGCCAGCAGCCGAATCGCGGGAGGAGAATACGAGCAGTACTTC. Protein: CASSRIAGGEYEQYF.